This TCR beta chain originates from a study of OX40 agonist ivuxolimab in advanced cancers. Using immunoSEQ multiplex PCR, the repertoire was profiled, and TCRdb retains in-frame clones only, with some absent. The sample yields 15,000 or so clones, 80% seen once. With 1 base removed from V and 1 base from J, the gap between germline ends came to 14 bases. The length of the CDR3 is 17 residues. Germline values: CDR1 LGHNA, CDR2 YSLEER. Points on this clone: Its antigen remains unknown.

Study-wide findings and caveats: At 0.1 to 3.0 mg/kg and by week 6, clonal expansion occurred in CD4+ and CD8+ blood T cells. More expanded clones were seen, on average, in CD8+ T cells than in CD4+.

This specimen consisted of CD4+ or CD8+ T cells sorted from blood, obtained in a trial of the OX40 agonist ivuxolimab. The rearrangement uses TRBV4-3 and TRBJ1-5, with a possible D match to TRBD1 (5 bases). This TCR was sampled from an adult with an advanced solid tumor such as melanoma, head and neck, liver or kidney cancer. CDR3 sequence (DNA): TGCGCCAGCAGCCAAGTTTGGGGGACCCTAAGCAATCAGCCCCAGCATTTT. Translated, it gives CASSQVWGTLSNQPQHF.